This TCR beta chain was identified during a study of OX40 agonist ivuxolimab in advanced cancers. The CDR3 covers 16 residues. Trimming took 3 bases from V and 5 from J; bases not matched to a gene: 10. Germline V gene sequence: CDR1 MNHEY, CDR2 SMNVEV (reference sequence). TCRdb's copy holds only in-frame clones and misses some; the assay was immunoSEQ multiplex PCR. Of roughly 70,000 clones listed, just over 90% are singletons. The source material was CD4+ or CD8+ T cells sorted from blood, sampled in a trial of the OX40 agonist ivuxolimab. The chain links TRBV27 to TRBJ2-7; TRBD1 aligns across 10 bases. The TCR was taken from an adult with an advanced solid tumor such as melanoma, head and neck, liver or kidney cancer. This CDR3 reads CASSLDPGQGKDEQYF. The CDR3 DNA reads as TGTGCCAGCAGTTTGGATCCGGGACAGGGGAAGGACGAGCAGTACTTC.